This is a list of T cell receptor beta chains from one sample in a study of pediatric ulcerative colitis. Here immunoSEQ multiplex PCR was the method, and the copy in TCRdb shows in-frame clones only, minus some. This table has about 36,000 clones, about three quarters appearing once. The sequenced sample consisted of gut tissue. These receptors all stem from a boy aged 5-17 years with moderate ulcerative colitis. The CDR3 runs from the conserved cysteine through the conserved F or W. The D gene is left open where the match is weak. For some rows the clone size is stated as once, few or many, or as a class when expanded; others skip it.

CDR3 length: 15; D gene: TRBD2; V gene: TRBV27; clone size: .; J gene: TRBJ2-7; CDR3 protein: CASSQGLAGTYEQYF; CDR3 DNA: TGTGCCAGCAGTCAGGGACTAGCGGGTACCTACGAGCAGTACTTC
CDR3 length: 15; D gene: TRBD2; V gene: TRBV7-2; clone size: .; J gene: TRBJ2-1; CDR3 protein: CASSPTSGSYNEQFF; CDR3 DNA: TGTGCCAGCAGCCCTACTAGCGGGAGCTACAATGAGCAGTTCTTC
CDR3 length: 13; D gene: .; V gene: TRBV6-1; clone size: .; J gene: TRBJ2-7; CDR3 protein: CASSEARDYEQYF; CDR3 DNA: TGTGCCAGCAGTGAAGCTCGGGACTACGAGCAGTACTTC
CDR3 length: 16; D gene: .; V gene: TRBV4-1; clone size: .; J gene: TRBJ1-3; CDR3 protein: CASSPLSRQAGNTIYF; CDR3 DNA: TGCGCCAGCAGCCCCCTGTCGCGACAGGCTGGAAACACCATATATTTT
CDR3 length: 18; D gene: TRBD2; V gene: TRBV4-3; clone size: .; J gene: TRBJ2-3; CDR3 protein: CASSPGLAGGPVKDTQYF; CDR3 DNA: TGCGCCAGCAGCCCGGGACTAGCGGGGGGGCCGGTGAAGGATACGCAGTATTTT
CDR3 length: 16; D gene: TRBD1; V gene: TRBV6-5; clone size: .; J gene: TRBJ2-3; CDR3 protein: CASSYSGTGRTDTQYF; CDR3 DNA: TGTGCCAGCAGTTACTCCGGGACAGGTCGCACAGATACGCAGTATTTT
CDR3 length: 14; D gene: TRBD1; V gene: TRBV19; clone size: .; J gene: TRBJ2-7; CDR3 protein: CASSEGQDPYEQYF; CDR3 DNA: TGTGCCAGTAGTGAGGGACAGGATCCCTACGAGCAGTACTTC
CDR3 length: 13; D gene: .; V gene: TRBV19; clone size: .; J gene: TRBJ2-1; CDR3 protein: CASSMLVGDEQFF; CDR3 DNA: TGTGCCAGTAGTATGCTAGTAGGGGATGAGCAGTTCTTC
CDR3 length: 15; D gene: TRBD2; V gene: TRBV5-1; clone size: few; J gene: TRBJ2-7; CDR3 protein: CASSLVSGRAYEQYF; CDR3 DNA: TGCGCCAGCAGCTTGGTAAGCGGGAGGGCCTACGAGCAGTACTTC
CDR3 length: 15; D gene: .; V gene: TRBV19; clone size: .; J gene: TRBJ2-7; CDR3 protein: CASSSWGGAGYEQYF; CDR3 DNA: TGTGCCAGTAGTTCATGGGGCGGTGCAGGATACGAGCAGTACTTC
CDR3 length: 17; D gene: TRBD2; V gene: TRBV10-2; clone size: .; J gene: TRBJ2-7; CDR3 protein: CASRDLSGRASSYEQYF; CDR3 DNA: TGCGCCAGCAGGGACCTAAGCGGGAGGGCGAGCTCCTACGAGCAGTACTTC
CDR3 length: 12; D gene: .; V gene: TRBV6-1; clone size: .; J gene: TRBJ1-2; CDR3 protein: CASSGSSYGYTF; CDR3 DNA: TGTGCCAGCAGTGGCAGCTCCTATGGCTACACCTTC
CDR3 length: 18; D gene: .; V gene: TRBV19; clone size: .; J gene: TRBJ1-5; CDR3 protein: CASSPADWGSYGNQPQHF; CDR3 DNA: TGTGCCAGTAGTCCTGCGGACTGGGGTAGTTACGGCAATCAGCCCCAGCATTTT
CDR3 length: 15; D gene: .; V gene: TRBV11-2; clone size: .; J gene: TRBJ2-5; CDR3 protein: CASNQGGPSQETQYF; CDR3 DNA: TGTGCCAGCAACCAGGGGGGCCCGTCACAAGAGACCCAGTACTTC
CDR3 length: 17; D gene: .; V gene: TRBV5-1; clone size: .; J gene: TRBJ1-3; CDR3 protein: CASRGMPGTPSGDTIYF; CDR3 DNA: TGCGCCAGCAGGGGAATGCCCGGGACACCCTCGGGGGACACCATATATTTT
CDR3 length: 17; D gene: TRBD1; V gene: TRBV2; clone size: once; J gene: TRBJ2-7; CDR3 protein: CASSEHPGQGVLAEQYF; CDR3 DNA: TGTGCCAGCAGTGAGCATCCGGGACAGGGTGTGCTAGCGGAGCAGTACTTC
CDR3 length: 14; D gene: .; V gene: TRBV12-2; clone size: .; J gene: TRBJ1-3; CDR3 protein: CASRLAGQGNTIYF; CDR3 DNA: TGTGCAAGTCGCTTAGCGGGACAGGGAAACACCATATATTTT
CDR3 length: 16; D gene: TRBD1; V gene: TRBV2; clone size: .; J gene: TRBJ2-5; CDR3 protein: CASSTGGAGRKETQYF; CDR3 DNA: TGTGCCAGCAGTACAGGGGGCGCCGGGCGAAAAGAGACCCAGTACTTC
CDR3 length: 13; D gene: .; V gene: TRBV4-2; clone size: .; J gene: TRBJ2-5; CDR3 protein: CASSQIDGETQYF; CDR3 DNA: TGTGCCAGCAGCCAAATAGACGGAGAGACCCAGTACTTC
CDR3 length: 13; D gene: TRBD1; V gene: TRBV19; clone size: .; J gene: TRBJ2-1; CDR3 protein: CASSSYRGREQFF; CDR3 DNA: TGTGCCAGTAGTAGCTACAGGGGGCGTGAGCAGTTCTTC
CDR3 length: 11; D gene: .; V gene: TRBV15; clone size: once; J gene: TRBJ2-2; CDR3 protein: CATKGYGELFF; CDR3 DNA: TGTGCCACCAAGGGGTACGGGGAGCTGTTTTTT
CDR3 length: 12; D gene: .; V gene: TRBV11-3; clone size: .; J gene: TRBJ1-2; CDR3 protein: CATGRGGYGYTF; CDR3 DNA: TGTGCCACCGGTCGGGGGGGGTATGGCTACACCTTC
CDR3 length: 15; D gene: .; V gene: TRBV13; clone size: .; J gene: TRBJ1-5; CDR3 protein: CASSLSSATRQPQHF; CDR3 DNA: TGTGCCAGCAGCTTATCCTCGGCCACGCGGCAGCCCCAGCATTTT
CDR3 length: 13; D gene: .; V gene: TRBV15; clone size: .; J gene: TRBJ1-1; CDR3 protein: CATRGVGDTEAFF; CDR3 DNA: TGTGCCACACGTGGGGTCGGAGACACTGAAGCTTTCTTT
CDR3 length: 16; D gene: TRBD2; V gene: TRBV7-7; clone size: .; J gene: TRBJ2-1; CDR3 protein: CASSLGTSGGYNEQFF; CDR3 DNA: TGTGCTAGCAGCCTAGGGACTAGCGGGGGGTACAATGAGCAGTTCTTC
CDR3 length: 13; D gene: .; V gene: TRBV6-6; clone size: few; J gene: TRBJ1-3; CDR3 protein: CASSSSSGNTIYF; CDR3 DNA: TGTGCCAGCAGTTCCAGCTCTGGAAACACCATATATTTT
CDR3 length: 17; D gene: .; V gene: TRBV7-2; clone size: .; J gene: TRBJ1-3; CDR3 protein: CASTPRSGGLSGNTIYF; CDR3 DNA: TGTGCCAGCACCCCCCGGAGCGGGGGGCTCTCTGGAAACACCATATATTTT
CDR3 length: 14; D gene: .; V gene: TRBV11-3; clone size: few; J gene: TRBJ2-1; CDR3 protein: CASSLGALYNEQFF; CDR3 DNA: TGTGCCAGCAGCTTAGGGGCCCTGTACAATGAGCAGTTCTTC
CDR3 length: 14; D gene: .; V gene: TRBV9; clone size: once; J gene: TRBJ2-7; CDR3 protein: CASSVGAGTYEQYF; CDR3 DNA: TGTGCCAGCAGCGTAGGCGCGGGGACCTACGAGCAGTACTTC
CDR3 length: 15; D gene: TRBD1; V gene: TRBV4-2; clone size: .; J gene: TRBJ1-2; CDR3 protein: CASSQSTGTGHGYTF; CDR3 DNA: TGTGCCAGCAGCCAATCCACCGGGACAGGGCATGGCTACACCTTC
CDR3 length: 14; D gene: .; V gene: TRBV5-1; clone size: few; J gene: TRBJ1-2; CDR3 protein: CASSLERGWDGYTF; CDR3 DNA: TGCGCCAGCAGCTTGGAACGGGGGTGGGATGGCTACACCTTC
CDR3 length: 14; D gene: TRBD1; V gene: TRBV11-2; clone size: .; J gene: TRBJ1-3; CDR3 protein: CASSQDRFQNTIYF; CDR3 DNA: TGTGCCAGCAGCCAGGACAGGTTTCAGAACACCATATATTTT
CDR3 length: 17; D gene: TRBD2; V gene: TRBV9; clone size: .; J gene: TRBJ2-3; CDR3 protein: CASSASGGAASTDTQYF; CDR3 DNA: TGTGCCAGCAGCGCCTCGGGGGGGGCCGCGAGCACAGATACGCAGTATTTT
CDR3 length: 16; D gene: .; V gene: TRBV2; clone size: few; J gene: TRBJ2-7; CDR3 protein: CASTREGRGGSYEQYF; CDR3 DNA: TGTGCCAGCACACGCGAGGGCAGGGGAGGGTCCTACGAGCAGTACTTC
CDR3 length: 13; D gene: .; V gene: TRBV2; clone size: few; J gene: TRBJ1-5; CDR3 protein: CASSDEEGLPQHF; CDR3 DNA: TGTGCCAGCAGTGATGAAGAAGGCTTGCCCCAGCATTTT
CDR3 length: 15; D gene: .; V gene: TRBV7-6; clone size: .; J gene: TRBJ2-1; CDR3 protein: CASSLEASSDNEQFF; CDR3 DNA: TGTGCCAGCAGCTTAGAGGCTAGTTCTGACAATGAGCAGTTCTTC